These 27 T cell receptor beta chains came from one sample sequenced in a study of CD8+ T cells in alopecia areata. Isolated RNA was reverse transcribed into cDNA used as the sequencing template. Using immunoSEQ multiplex PCR, the repertoire was profiled, and TCRdb retains in-frame clones only, with some absent. This table has around 140,000 clones, more than 85% appearing once. As for treatment: oral pan-JAK inhibitor, 5-10 mg twice daily. This specimen consisted of CD8+ T cells sorted from blood, obtained at week 4, from a patient treated with tofacitinib. The receptors were gathered from a human donor with alopecia areata.

This clone occurred once. The same CDR3 is also encoded by other DNA sequences in this sample. V usage is TRBV11-2 and J usage is TRBJ2-1, with TRBD2 matching over 11 bases. J lost 1 base, V lost 5 bases, and 4 bases had no gene match. This CDR3 contains 16 residues. Germline CDR1 SGHAT, CDR2 FQNNGV. The CDR3 loop reads CASSPLAGGSYNEQFF. CDR3 nucleotide sequence: TGTGCCAGCAGCCCTCTAGCGGGGGGTTCCTACAATGAGCAGTTCTTC.

The V and J genes are TRBV7-6 and TRBJ2-7; D gene unclear. The V end was cut by 4 bases, the J end by 4 bases, with 11 bases between. Germline V gene data show CDR1 as SGHVS and CDR2 as FNYEAQ. The CDR3 runs to 13 residues. CDR3 sequence: CASSSTSSYEQYF. The CDR3 DNA is TGTGCCAGCAGCTCCACCAGTTCGTACGAGCAGTACTTC.

The rearrangement uses TRBV13 and TRBJ2-7; D unclear. Germline lookup yields CDR1 PRHDT and CDR2 FYEKMQ (reference sequence). This CDR3 region has 14 residues. V lost 5 bases, J lost 1 base, and 12 bases lay in between. The CDR3 bases are TGTGCCAGCAGCATATCTGCCAAGTCCTACGAGCAGTACTTC. It codes for CASSISAKSYEQYF.

This clone was counted a few times. The same CDR3 arises from other DNA sequences in this sample as well. The V and J genes are TRBV29-1 and TRBJ2-7; 7 nucleotides line up with TRBD1. Germline V gene data show CDR1 as SQVTM and CDR2 as ANQGSEA. The CDR3 has 13 residues. After removal of 4 bases from V and 0 bases from J, the junction contained 3 bases not matched to a gene. The CDR3 DNA reads TGCAGCGTTGGGACAGGAATCTCCTACGAGCAGTACTTC. Its translation: CSVGTGISYEQYF.

V usage is TRBV7-6 and J usage is TRBJ1-2; 10 nucleotides line up with TRBD1. Trimming at V came to 4 bases and at J to 3 bases, leaving 5 bases not matched to a gene. The CDR3 has 15 residues. The germline V gene has CDR1 SGHVS and CDR2 FNYEAQ. The CDR3 nucleotides read TGTGCCAGCAGCTCGATAGGGACAGGGGACTATGGCTACACCTTC. It specifies CASSSIGTGDYGYTF. Using reference TRBV7-6 and TRBJ1-2 for the parts outside the CDR3, the full variable domain is GAGVSQSPRYKVTKRGQDVALRCDPISGHVSLYWYRQALGQGPEFLTYFNYEAQQDKSGLPNDRFSAERPEGSISTLTIQRTEQRDSAMYRCASSSIGTGDYGYTFGSGTRLTVV.

The gene calls are TRBV29-1 and TRBJ2-7; 7 bases are shared with TRBD1. Unmatched junction bases numbered 5, after V lost 7 bases and J lost 2 bases. This CDR3 is 12 amino acids long. CDR1 SQVTM and CDR2 ANQGSEA come from the germline V gene. The CDR3 DNA sequence: TGCAGCGCTAGGGACAGTCCCTACGAGCAGTACTTC. As protein: CSARDSPYEQYF.

V is TRBV19 and J is TRBJ2-6; D unclear. Trimming left V 9 bases short and J 0 bases short, with 15 bases between. Per the germline V gene, CDR1 is LNHDA and CDR2 is SQIVND (reference sequence). There are 16 residues in the CDR3. The DNA of the CDR3 is TGTGCCAGCACCCCCGGCACCTACTCTGGGGCCAACGTCCTGACTTTC. Translation gives CASTPGTYSGANVLTF.

The chain uses TRBV5-4 and TRBJ2-7, with a tentative D call TRBD2 (6 bases). Germline CDR1 reads SGHNT; CDR2 reads YYREEE (reference sequence). The CDR3 sequence is 13 residues long. V was clipped by 3 bases and J by 7 bases, with 14 bases between them. CDR3 bases: TGTGCCAGCAGCTCGGGGGACGGTGTGGAGCAGTACTTC. It is translated as CASSSGDGVEQYF.

A remark on this clone: The sample contains more than one DNA sequence encoding this CDR3. The chain combines TRBV5-1 with TRBJ1-1; no clear D gene. Trimming pared 0 bases from V and 1 base from J, leaving 7 bases between. The CDR3 runs to 14 residues. In germline, CDR1 is SGHRS, CDR2 YFSETQ. For the CDR3, the DNA is TGCGCCAGCAGCTTGGGGACGGGGAACACTGAAGCTTTCTTT. This encodes CASSLGTGNTEAFF.

This clone was detected once. The chain employs TRBV14 and TRBJ1-1, with D hard to call. V was trimmed by 0 bases and J by 6 bases, leaving 8 bases between them. CDR3 length equals 13 residues. The germline gives CDR1 SGHDN, CDR2 FVKESK. CDR3 sequence: CASSQEGWAEAFF. Here the CDR3 DNA reads TGTGCCAGCAGCCAAGAGGGTTGGGCTGAAGCTTTCTTT.

This rearrangement joins TRBV2 to TRBJ1-2; 7 positions match TRBD1. This CDR3 region has 15 residues. V trimming: 1 base; J trimming: 4 bases; junction bases outside the gene matches: 6. CDR1 is SNHLY, CDR2 FYNNEI, per germline. CDR3 residues: CASSEVGQVRYGYTF. In nucleotides, the CDR3 is TGTGCCAGCAGTGAAGTCGGACAGGTGCGCTATGGCTACACCTTC.

This chain uses TRBV7-9 with TRBJ2-7; perhaps TRBD1 as D (6 bases). This CDR3 is built from 14 residues. The V and J ends lost 1 base and 3 bases respectively, with 10 bases between them. Germline V gene data show CDR1 as SEHNR and CDR2 as FQNEAQ (reference sequence). The CDR3 protein is CASSLEDSYYEQYF. In nucleotides, the CDR3 is TGTGCCAGCAGCTTAGAGGACAGCTACTACGAGCAGTACTTC.

The chain has TRBV29-1 and TRBJ1-2; D remains unclear. This CDR3 region has 12 residues. The germline V and J ends were trimmed by 2 bases and 6 bases, with 10 bases remaining between them. The V gene's germline CDR1 is SQVTM and CDR2 ANQGSEA. Here the CDR3 reads CSVEYSDHGYTF. DNA of the CDR3: TGCAGCGTTGAATACAGCGACCATGGCTACACCTTC. Supplemented by reference TRBV29-1 and TRBJ1-2, the full variable domain reads SAVISQKPSRDICQRGTSLTIQCQVDSQVTMMFWYRQQPGQSLTLIATANQGSEATYESGFVIDKFPISRPNLTFSTLTVSNMSPEDSSIYLCSVEYSDHGYTFGSGTRLTVV.

The V gene is TRBV4-1, the J gene TRBJ2-5; D gene ambiguous. The germline gives CDR1 MGHRA, CDR2 YSYEKL. The CDR3 extends over 14 amino acids. Trimming took 0 bases from V and 3 from J, leaving 8 bases between them. CDR3 amino acids: CASSQDSSEETQYF. DNA of the CDR3: TGCGCCAGCAGCCAAGACTCGTCAGAAGAGACCCAGTACTTC.

This rearrangement joins TRBV30 to TRBJ2-3; 8 bases are a match to TRBD2. The germline gives CDR1 GTSNPN, CDR2 SVGIG (reference sequence). The CDR3 is 15 residues long. With V trimmed by 2 bases and J by 0 bases, 4 bases remained unmatched. As DNA, the CDR3 is TGTGCCTGGAGTATAGCGGGGTCTAGCACAGATACGCAGTATTTT. As protein: CAWSIAGSSTDTQYF.

The J gene is TRBJ2-1, the V gene TRBV30, with D unclear. The V gene's germline CDR1 is GTSNPN and CDR2 SVGIG (reference sequence). The length of the CDR3 is 12 residues. V was pared by 1 base and J by 2 bases, with 3 bases between. Here the CDR3 reads CAWSEAYNEQFF. The CDR3 nucleotides read TGTGCCTGGAGTGAGGCCTACAATGAGCAGTTCTTC. The whole variable domain, filled in from reference TRBV30 and TRBJ2-1, reads SQTIHQWPATLVQPVGSPLSLECTVEGTSNPNLYWYRQAAGRGLQLLFYSVGIGQISSEVPQNLSASRPQDRQFILSSKKLLLSDSGFYLCAWSEAYNEQFFGPGTRLTVL.

This clone has a handful of counts. The chain has TRBV6-5 and TRBJ2-2; maybe TRBD2 (5 bases). The CDR3 covers 14 residues. V lost 0 bases and J lost 6, with 8 bases in between. Germline V gives CDR1 MNHEY, CDR2 SVGAGI. CDR3 region: CASSYSSGPGELFF. The CDR3 coding sequence is TGTGCCAGCAGTTACTCCAGCGGTCCCGGGGAGCTGTTTTTT.

V gene TRBV29-1 combines with J gene TRBJ2-1; tentative D call: TRBD2 (6 bases). Trimming took off 3 bases at V and 0 bases at J, with 12 bases between the two ends. CDR1 is SQVTM and CDR2 is ANQGSEA in the germline V gene. The CDR3 is 15 residues long. This CDR3 reads CSVEGLQSSYNEQFF. The DNA of the CDR3 is TGCAGCGTTGAGGGACTCCAAAGCTCCTACAATGAGCAGTTCTTC.

The chain carries TRBV27 and TRBJ2-1; D not certain. Per germline, CDR1 MNHEY and CDR2 SMNVEV (reference sequence). CDR3 size: 15 residues. The V and J ends lost 6 bases and 7 bases respectively, with 19 bases between them. The CDR3 region is CASSFWGRFENEQFF. The CDR3 DNA is TGTGCCAGCAGCTTCTGGGGTCGTTTTGAAAATGAGCAGTTCTTC.

The rearrangement joins TRBV19 to TRBJ1-1, with unresolved D. This CDR3 spans 14 amino acids. V dropped 4 bases and J dropped 0 bases, with 9 bases sitting between them. Germline assignment: CDR1 LNHDA and CDR2 SQIVND (reference sequence). The CDR3 bases are TGTGCCAGTAGTAGCGGACCGCTGAACACTGAAGCTTTCTTT. This codes for CASSSGPLNTEAFF.

Written as DNA, the CDR3 is TGTGCCTGGACCGGGACAGGGGGTCCCGCCGAGCAGTACTTC. It specifies CAWTGTGGPAEQYF. The chain recombines TRBV30 with TRBJ2-7, with 11 positions matching TRBD1. The germline CDR1 and CDR2 sequences are GTSNPN and SVGIG (reference sequence). CDR3 length: 14 residues. V trimming: 4 bases; J trimming: 6 bases; junction bases outside the gene matches: 8.

This sequence joins TRBV5-1 and TRBJ2-2; 11 nucleotides line up with TRBD2. The length of the CDR3 is 17 residues. The germline gives CDR1 SGHRS, CDR2 YFSETQ. The V gene end was trimmed by 1 base and the J gene end by 6 bases; junction bases not matched to a gene: 8. The CDR3 is CASSLILAGEISGELFF. The CDR3 nucleotides are TGCGCCAGCAGCTTGATACTAGCGGGAGAGATTTCCGGGGAGCTGTTTTTT. The full variable domain, in which reference TRBV5-1 and TRBJ2-2 provide the parts outside the CDR3, is KAGVTQTPRYLIKTRGQQVTLSCSPISGHRSVSWYQQTPGQGLQFLFEYFSETQRNKGNFPGRFSGRQFSNSRSEMNVSTLELGDSALYLCASSLILAGEISGELFFGEGSRLTVL.

The chain carries TRBV30 and TRBJ1-6, with D hard to call. Germline-derived CDR1 and CDR2 are GTSNPN and SVGIG (reference sequence). The V and J ends lost 3 bases and 7 bases respectively, with 10 bases between them. This CDR3 spans 13 amino acids. The CDR3 bases are TGTGCCTGGAGCCTGAGTCCGAATTCACCCCTCCACTTT. Amino acids: CAWSLSPNSPLHF.

The CDR3 nucleotides read TGCAGCGTTGTAACAGATAGCAATCAGCCCCAGCATTTT. Residues: CSVVTDSNQPQHF. V gene TRBV29-1 combines with J gene TRBJ1-5; D unclear. Germline CDR1 and CDR2: SQVTM and ANQGSEA. The CDR3 is made up of 13 amino acids. The V and J ends lost 4 bases and 0 bases respectively, with 7 bases between them.

The chain couples TRBV14 to TRBJ2-2; no clear D. This CDR3 is built from 14 residues. Per germline, CDR1 SGHDN and CDR2 FVKESK. Trimming took off 1 base at V and 4 bases at J, with 7 bases between the two ends. The CDR3 loop is CASSQAHSTGELFF. Here the CDR3 DNA reads TGTGCCAGCAGCCAAGCCCATTCCACCGGGGAGCTGTTTTTT. The full variable domain, its missing parts supplied by reference TRBV14 and TRBJ2-2, is EAGVTQFPSHSVIEKGQTVTLRCDPISGHDNLYWYRRVMGKEIKFLLHFVKESKQDESGMPNNRFLAERTGGTYSTLKVQPAELEDSGVYFCASSQAHSTGELFFGEGSRLTVL.

To note about this clone: At one boundary the junction diverges from the germline segment, which might be a read error. This chain's CDR3 is CASSLPQWGFKNIQYF. CDR3 coding DNA: TGTGCTAGCAGCTTACCCCAATGGGGGTTCAAAAACATTCAGTACTTC. V is TRBV7-7 and J is TRBJ2-4, with D possibly being TRBD1 or TRBD2 (5 bases each). Germline CDR1 is SSHAT and CDR2 is FNYEAQ (reference sequence). The CDR3 contains 16 residues. Filled out from reference TRBV7-7 and TRBJ2-4, the complete variable domain reads GAGVSQSPRYKVTKRGQDVTLRCDPISSHATLYWYQQALGQGPEFLTYFNYEAQPDKSGLPSDRFSAERPEGSISTLTIQRTEQRDSAMYRCASSLPQWGFKNIQYFGAGTRLSVL.

This clone was recorded only once. This sequence joins TRBV5-6 and TRBJ1-2; D is ambiguous. The CDR3 has 12 residues. The germline V gene encodes CDR1 SGHDT and CDR2 YYEEEE. V lost 0 bases and J lost 7, with 7 bases in between. The DNA for the CDR3 is TGTGCCAGCAGCTTGGTGGGTATTGGCTACACCTTC. Translating gives CASSLVGIGYTF.